This T cell receptor (beta chain) was obtained from a study of blood T cell repertoires in COVID-19. As for the study in general: Samples came from the United States, Italy and Spain, spanning acute and convalescent COVID-19. The cDNA or gDNA used as material had been derived from T cells, B-cell-depleted T cells, or PBMCs.

Per the study methods: The assay estimated nucleated cells by amplifying reference gene primers. Data came from immunoSEQ multiplex PCR; TCRdb stores just in-frame clones and leaves some out. V and J calls and clone size come straight from that table; D and trimming were deduced from the DNA. The sample shows approximately 46,000 clones, about four fifths of them seen only once. CDR3 length: 15 residues. V was clipped by 0 bases and J by 5 bases; unmatched bases: 1. Germline CDR1 reads SGHNT; CDR2 reads YYREEE (reference sequence). The V and J genes are TRBV5-4 and TRBJ2-2, with TRBD2 matching over 10 bases. The sequencing sample was made of peripheral blood. The sequence came from a woman aged 60-70 years with acute or convalescent COVID-19. CDR3 loop: CASSLALAGTGELFF. CDR3 bases: TGTGCCAGCAGCTTGGCACTAGCGGGGACCGGGGAGCTGTTTTTT.